This T cell receptor beta chain was profiled in a study of post-analysis software for immune sequencing data. Turning to this clonotype: The antigen is undetermined.

Carried by the TCR beta cDNA libraries were unique molecular identifiers. TCRdb fed the PCR reads into MiXCR, producing one record per CDR3 protein. The table includes about 770,000 distinct CDR3 sequences, around 46% detected once. Study-level results: Relative to controls, patients had five TRBV segments at higher frequency, with TRBV5-6, TRBV5-1 and TRBV20-1 among these. With F measure, samples from one preparation batch clustered together strongly. Normalized Chao1 diversity was significantly reduced in patients versus controls.

V lost 6 bases, J lost 4 bases, and 13 bases lay in between. Germline lookup yields CDR1 LGHNT and CDR2 FRNRAP. The CDR3 length is 14 residues. Input material: blood. J is TRBJ2-1 and V is TRBV12-5, with a weak D call TRBD2 (6 bases). This clonotype was obtained from a girl aged 10 to 17 with multiple sclerosis. This chain's CDR3 is CASGSGSEYNEQFF. The CDR3 region has the DNA TGTGCTAGTGGATCCGGGAGTGAGTACAATGAGCAGTTCTTC.